The entry below describes one TCR beta chain. The germline V and J ends were trimmed by 5 bases and 9 bases, with 11 bases remaining between them. Germline CDR1 is MGHDK and CDR2 is SYGVNS. This CDR3 spans 13 amino acids. This sample was taken from a study of identical twins. Each CDR3 protein gets one entry after TCRdb re-called the 5' RACE reads with MiXCR. The table lists some 500,000 distinct CDR3 sequences, 22% of them singletons, with 0.75% to 0.95% in the top ten. The same sample was also used in a study of T cells expressing NK-cell markers. As that study records: All TCR beta repertoires analysed originated from sorted CD3+CD56+NKG2C+, CD3+CD56+NKG2C- and CD3+CD56-NKG2C+ T cells. Out of eight donors sequenced, seven tested HCMV-seropositive and the remaining one seronegative.

The rearrangement uses TRBV25-1 and TRBJ1-6; no reliable D call. The specimen was CD4+ T cells sorted from blood. The receptor comes from a woman aged 18-29 years in good health. CDR3 nucleotides: TGTGCCAGCAGTCGACTAGGAGCTTCACCCCTCCACTTT. Translation gives CASSRLGASPLHF.